These 30 T cell receptor beta chains share one sample of origin, sequenced in a study of T cells in Graves' hyperthyroidism and ophthalmopathy. What was amplified from RNA transcripts were TCR beta CDR3 regions. The TCR CDR3 first-round RT-PCR relied on the HTBI primer set. TCRdb ran MiXCR on the multiplex PCR reads and lists one entry per CDR3 protein. The sample shows about 320,000 distinct CDR3 sequences, 16% of them seen only once. Source material: blood. These receptors originate from a man aged 25 to 45 with Graves' hyperthyroidism.

This clonotype was picked up many times. V and J are TRBV11-2 and TRBJ2-4; 8 bases align to TRBD2. CDR3 size: 13 residues. CDR1 is SGHAT, CDR2 FQNNGV, per germline. The V segment lost 3 bases and the J segment 9 bases; nucleotides outside the gene matches: 4. In nucleotides, the CDR3 is TGTGCCAGCAGCTTTTGGACTAGCTCCATTCAGTACTTC. Amino acids: CASSFWTSSIQYF. The full variable domain, rest sourced from reference TRBV11-2 and TRBJ2-4, is EAGVAQSPRYKIIEKRQSVAFWCNPISGHATLYWYQQILGQGPKLLIQFQNNGVVDDSQLPKDRFSAERLKGVDSTLKIQPAKLEDSAVYLCASSFWTSSIQYFGAGTRLSVL.

This clonotype showed up just a few times. The V call is TRBV7-8, the J call TRBJ2-5, with no clear D. Trimming stripped 3 bases from V and 1 base from J, with 12 bases between. The CDR3 extends over 15 amino acids. Germline loops: CDR1 SGHVS, CDR2 FQNEAQ. The CDR3 sequence is CASSLDVNLQETQYF. CDR3 DNA: TGTGCCAGCAGCTTGGACGTGAATCTCCAAGAGACCCAGTACTTC.

This clonotype was picked up many times. V usage is TRBV12-3 or TRBV12-4 and J usage is TRBJ2-7; 13 nucleotides line up with TRBD2. The CDR3 is made up of 16 amino acids. Trimming took 6 bases from V and 0 from J; bases not matched to a gene: 5. CDR3 protein: CASSGGTSGISYEQYF. The CDR3 DNA sequence: TGTGCCAGCAGCGGAGGGACTAGCGGGATCTCCTACGAGCAGTACTTC.

This clonotype was observed at least ten times. The chain has TRBV28 and TRBJ1-5; D remains ambiguous. The CDR3 has 14 amino acids. Trimming took off 2 bases at V and 7 bases at J, with 12 bases between the two ends. The germline gives CDR1 MDHEN, CDR2 SYDVKM. The CDR3 loop reads CASSLISLRQPQHF. CDR3 DNA sequence: TGTGCCAGCAGTTTAATCTCTTTGAGACAGCCCCAGCATTTT.

Note on this clonotype: A junction boundary mismatches the germline segment, possibly from a read error. V gene TRBV12-3 or TRBV12-4 combines with J gene TRBJ2-5; either TRBD1 or TRBD2 may fit D (5 bases each). This CDR3 comprises 18 residues. Here the CDR3 DNA reads TGTGCCAGCAGCGCCGGGACGAACGGGCGGGTTGTTTCGGAGATCCAGTACTTC. This codes for CASSAGTNGRVVSEIQYF.

In its sample, this clonotype was seen many times. The chain recombines TRBV12-3 or TRBV12-4 with TRBJ2-1; no reliable D call. Trimming took off 5 bases at V and 0 bases at J, with 5 bases between the two ends. This CDR3 spans 13 amino acids. The CDR3 region is CASSGDSYNEQFF. The CDR3 region has the DNA TGTGCCAGCAGTGGGGACTCCTACAATGAGCAGTTCTTC.

The J gene is TRBJ2-7, the V gene TRBV11-2; 7 bases align to TRBD1. The CDR3 is made up of 15 amino acids. Unmatched junction bases numbered 9, after V lost 3 bases and J lost 4 bases. The germline V gene has CDR1 SGHAT and CDR2 FQNNGV. CDR3 in amino acids: CASSFAATGVYEQYF. The CDR3 DNA follows: TGTGCCAGCAGCTTCGCGGCAACAGGGGTTTACGAGCAGTACTTC.

This chain joins TRBV11-3 and TRBJ2-2; possible D gene TRBD2, 5 bases. The CDR3 length is 19 residues. V lost 1 base to trimming and J lost 0 bases, with 18 bases between them. The germline V gene has CDR1 SGHNT and CDR2 YENEEA. The CDR3 DNA sequence: TGTGCCAGCAGCTTAGGGGGTATTGTTGCGGGCGCGAACACCGGGGAGCTGTTTTTT. Translating it yields CASSLGGIVAGANTGELFF.

CDR3 sequence (DNA): TGTGCCAGCAGTGAATGGAGGCGTCCCCTGGCCGGGGAGCTGTTTTTT. It yields the protein CASSEWRRPLAGELFF. The chain recombines TRBV25-1 with TRBJ2-2; perhaps TRBD2 as D (5 bases). V lost 1 base and J 6 bases, leaving 15 bases between the germline ends. Germline V CDR1 and CDR2: MGHDK, SYGVNS. This CDR3 has 16 amino acids.

This clonotype was observed a few times. The rearrangement joins TRBV29-1 to TRBJ2-1; no reliable D call. V dropped 4 bases and J dropped 2 bases, with 6 bases sitting between them. The germline V gene has CDR1 SQVTM and CDR2 ANQGSEA. CDR3 length: 12 residues. The CDR3 region has the DNA TGCAGCGTTGCCGGAACCTACAATGAGCAGTTCTTC. As protein: CSVAGTYNEQFF.

This clonotype appeared many times. The rearrangement links TRBV3-1 to TRBJ2-1; 8 nucleotides match TRBD1. The CDR3 has 19 residues. Germline loops: CDR1 LGHDT, CDR2 YNNKEL (reference sequence). Germline trimming cut 4 bases from V and 2 bases from J; bases unmatched to any gene: 16. CDR3 nucleotides: TGTGCCAGCAGCCCTCGGACAGGGTACGAGCGGGTCCCCTACAATGAGCAGTTCTTC. This gives the protein CASSPRTGYERVPYNEQFF.

The rearrangement joins TRBV11-1 to TRBJ1-1; D is undetermined. The CDR3 totals 12 residues. Between the trimmed V and J ends, which lost 3 bases and 10 bases, there was a span of 12 bases. Germline V gene lookup returns CDR1 SGHAT and CDR2 FQDESV (reference sequence). CDR3 DNA: TGTGCCAGCAGCTTTAATTCGGCCGGAGCTTTCTTT. Protein sequence: CASSFNSAGAFF.

This clonotype was counted many times. The chain is built from TRBV2 and TRBJ2-1; D is ambiguous. The CDR3 is made up of 11 amino acids. Trimming took 6 bases from V and 4 from J, leaving 4 bases between them. Looked up from germline, CDR1 is SNHLY and CDR2 is FYNNEI. The CDR3, as DNA: TGTGCCAGCAGACGGTACAATGAGCAGTTCTTC. It encodes CASRRYNEQFF.

This clonotype was seen many times. This sequence joins TRBV20-1 and TRBJ2-3, with D uncertain. The V gene lost 6 bases and the J gene lost 3 bases, with 22 bases spanning the gap. The CDR3 covers 16 residues. Germline values: CDR1 DFQATT, CDR2 SNEGSKA (reference sequence). The CDR3 region is CSASMGRNIFTDTQYF. CDR3 nucleotide sequence: TGCAGTGCCTCTATGGGCCGTAACATATTTACAGATACGCAGTATTTT.

V and J are TRBV19 and TRBJ1-5; D remains unclear. Germline V gives CDR1 LNHDA, CDR2 SQIVND (reference sequence). The CDR3 totals 15 residues. V was shortened by 1 base and J by 2 bases, with 9 bases between the two germline ends. CDR3 amino acids: CASSIAIGGNQPQHF. The CDR3 DNA sequence: TGTGCCAGTAGTATAGCGATCGGAGGCAATCAGCCCCAGCATTTT.

The chain is built from TRBV6-1 and TRBJ2-1; D is unclear. V was trimmed by 4 bases and J by 7 bases, leaving 8 bases between them. The CDR3 contains 12 residues. Looked up from germline, CDR1 is MNHNS and CDR2 is SASEGT. CDR3 sequence: CASSAWPNEQFF. The CDR3 DNA reads TGTGCCAGCAGTGCATGGCCTAATGAGCAGTTCTTC.

CDR3 coding DNA: TGCGCCAGCAGTAGAGTAGCGGGAGAGACCGGGGAGCTGTTTTTT. Encoded protein: CASSRVAGETGELFF. The genes are TRBV10-1 and TRBJ2-2, with 9 bases identical to TRBD2. Germline assignment: CDR1 WNHNN and CDR2 SYGVQD (reference sequence). The CDR3 covers 15 residues. Losses at the gene ends were 5 bases for V and 5 bases for J; bases not matched to a gene: 6.

The V and J genes are TRBV7-9 and TRBJ1-1; TRBD1 might be the D (5 bases). Germline assignment: CDR1 SEHNR and CDR2 FQNEAQ (reference sequence). The CDR3 loop spans 16 amino acids. The V gene lost 2 bases and the J gene lost 0 bases, with 13 bases spanning the gap. This chain's CDR3 is CASSLPEDRLNTEAFF. The CDR3 coding sequence is TGTGCCAGCAGCTTACCGGAAGACAGATTGAACACTGAAGCTTTCTTT.

The chain couples TRBV18 to TRBJ2-1; D may be TRBD1 (6 bases). V lost 5 bases, J lost 3 bases, and 11 bases lay in between. Germline CDR1 KGHSH, CDR2 LQKENI. CDR3 size: 14 residues. The CDR3 is CASSAGQHYNEQFF. DNA for the CDR3: TGTGCCAGCTCAGCCGGACAGCACTACAATGAGCAGTTCTTC.

Only a few counts were recorded for this clonotype. This rearrangement joins TRBV7-9 to TRBJ1-1; TRBD1 matches at 7 bases. With 5 bases clipped from V and 1 base from J, the junction kept 4 bases outside the gene matches. CDR1 and CDR2 from the germline V gene are SEHNR and FQNEAQ (reference sequence). The CDR3 is 14 residues long. The CDR3 region is CASSPRTGNTEAFF. In nucleotides, the CDR3 is TGTGCCAGCAGCCCGCGGACAGGGAACACTGAAGCTTTCTTT.

This clonotype was observed at least ten times. The DNA for the CDR3 is TGTGCCAGCAGAACAGGGGTTCTAGCGGGGCGAGAGACCCAGTACTTC. Translating it yields CASRTGVLAGRETQYF. The V call is TRBV6-1, the J call TRBJ2-5; TRBD2 matches at 9 bases. Trimming removed 6 bases from V and 4 bases from J; junction bases left unmatched: 12. This CDR3 region has 16 residues. Germline assignment: CDR1 MNHNS and CDR2 SASEGT.

This clonotype was counted at least ten times. The rearrangement joins TRBV28 to TRBJ1-5; tentative D call: TRBD1 (5 bases). The V end lost 3 bases, the J end lost 6 bases, and 12 bases lay between the germline ends. CDR1 MDHEN and CDR2 SYDVKM come from the germline V gene. The CDR3 is made up of 14 amino acids. The CDR3 nucleotides read TGTGCCAGCAGTTTTCTTGGGGACCCTCAGCCCCAGCATTTT. Translation: CASSFLGDPQPQHF. Full variable domain (outside the CDR3, taken from reference TRBV28 and TRBJ1-5): DVKVTQSSRYLVKRTGEKVFLECVQDMDHENMFWYRQDPGLGLRLIYFSYDVKMKEKGDIPEGYSVSREKKERFSLILESASTNQTSMYLCASSFLGDPQPQHFGDGTRLSIL.

This clonotype was counted at least ten times. The chain employs TRBV6-1 and TRBJ1-1; D is unresolved. The CDR3 length is 16 residues. Germline V gene data show CDR1 as MNHNS and CDR2 as SASEGT. Trimming pared 3 bases from V and 7 bases from J, leaving 21 bases between. For the CDR3, the DNA is TGTGCCAGCAGTGATCGGCTCCTGAGACCAGAAGTTGAAGCTTTCTTT. Protein product: CASSDRLLRPEVEAFF.

In this sample, this clonotype turned up many times. The chain employs TRBV2 and TRBJ2-1; perhaps TRBD2 as D (6 bases). Trimming removed 8 bases at V and 5 bases at J, with 13 bases between. Germline loops: CDR1 SNHLY, CDR2 FYNNEI. The CDR3 totals 13 residues. CDR3 nucleotide sequence: TGTGCCAGCTGGGAGGTAGCGAACAATGAGCAGTTCTTC. Translation gives CASWEVANNEQFF.

The chain has TRBV12-5 and TRBJ1-1, with D uncertain. Trimming took off 6 bases at V and 1 base at J, with 18 bases between the two ends. This CDR3 has 16 amino acids. Per germline, CDR1 LGHNT and CDR2 FRNRAP. CDR3 region: CASGTGTAYPNTEAFF. CDR3 DNA: TGTGCTAGTGGGACGGGAACCGCTTATCCGAACACTGAAGCTTTCTTT.

This clonotype was observed a handful of times. The J gene is TRBJ2-7, the V gene TRBV10-2; no reliable D call. Trimming took off 6 bases at V and 7 bases at J, with 13 bases between the two ends. This CDR3 contains 12 residues. Germline V gives CDR1 WSHSY, CDR2 SAAADI. The CDR3 loop is CASRDPDGEQYF. CDR3 nucleotide sequence: TGCGCCAGCAGGGACCCGGATGGGGAGCAGTACTTC.

The chain has TRBV2 and TRBJ1-1, with 9 bases aligning to TRBD1. There are 15 residues in the CDR3. Germline assignment: CDR1 SNHLY and CDR2 FYNNEI. With V trimmed by 5 bases and J by 1 base, 5 bases remained unmatched. CDR3 coding DNA: TGTGCCAGCAGTCCGACAGGGGGAACGAACACTGAAGCTTTCTTT. Translating gives CASSPTGGTNTEAFF.

This clonotype was detected ten times or more. The chain combines TRBV5-1 with TRBJ2-7; TRBD2 might be the D (6 bases). The CDR3 totals 16 residues. Trimming took off 0 bases at V and 3 bases at J, with 16 bases between the two ends. Germline values: CDR1 SGHRS, CDR2 YFSETQ. The CDR3 here is CASSLAGRGIFYEQYF. The CDR3 DNA is TGCGCCAGCAGCTTGGCCGGACGGGGGATTTTCTACGAGCAGTACTTC.

The chain uses TRBV30 and TRBJ1-1; D may be TRBD1 (6 bases). V dropped 4 bases and J dropped 0 bases, with 9 bases sitting between them. Looked up from germline, CDR1 is GTSNPN and CDR2 is SVGIG (reference sequence). The CDR3 sequence is 13 residues long. DNA of the CDR3: TGTGCCTGGAACAGGGCCATGAACACTGAAGCTTTCTTT. Its translation is CAWNRAMNTEAFF.

This clonotype came up many times. The chain recombines TRBV18 with TRBJ2-7, with 12 bases aligning to TRBD2. The CDR3 runs 17 residues. J lost 2 bases, V lost 3 bases, and 8 bases had no gene match. The germline V gene encodes CDR1 KGHSH and CDR2 LQKENI. The CDR3 DNA sequence: TGTGCCAGCTCACCTAGACTAGCGGGAGTGAGCACCTACGAGCAGTACTTC. It encodes CASSPRLAGVSTYEQYF.